This T cell receptor (beta chain) was sequenced in a study of cytomegalovirus exposure and HLA in healthy donors. Whole-study context: An earlier analysis identified 117 million unique TCR beta sequences in approximately 190 million T cells. Unique TCRs numbering some 77 million, obtained from HLA-typed donors, made up an early data release. General study points: One later analysis reportedly identified an Asian-associated ancestry cluster that showed fewer N-insertions than the roughly 720-donor mean.

Regarding this clone: Its antigen remains unidentified.

This PCR relied on a set of 60 Vbeta primers and 13 Jbeta primers. In the original analysis: An analysis performed later counted 75 million to 80 million unique TCR beta chains (roughly 11 million of them shared). Data came from immunoSEQ multiplex PCR; TCRdb stores just in-frame clones and leaves some out. V and J calls and clone size follow that table, whereas D and trimming were derived from the DNA. The sample includes more than 110,000 clones, roughly 9.7% of them seen just once. This CDR3 region has 13 residues. The V gene end was trimmed by 6 bases and the J gene end by 3 bases; junction bases not matched to a gene: 8. In germline, CDR1 is SQVTM, CDR2 ANQGSEA.

The chain recombines TRBV29-1 with TRBJ2-7; 7 bases match TRBD2. The TCR was taken from a man aged 50 to 59 in good health and CMV-seronegative. Sequencing used PBMCs. CDR3 DNA sequence: TGCAGCGTAAATAGCGGGTTCGACTACGAGCAGTACTTC. Protein: CSVNSGFDYEQYF.